Below, 31 T cell receptor beta chains from the same sample are listed, as sequenced in a study of CD8+CD57+ T cells in acquired aplastic anemia. CDR3 and TCR beta VDJ profiling relied on genomic DNA as the template. TCRdb recomputed calls from the reads with MiXCR, one row per CDR3 protein. The sample records roughly 420,000 distinct CDR3 sequences, 60% to 80% being singletons. The sequenced material came from sorted CD4+, CD8+, or CD8+CD57+ T cells (not recorded which) from PBMCs. The receptors come from a human donor in good health, serving as a control.

Note on this clonotype: One end of the junction does not line up with germline, which may come from a read error. The gene calls are TRBV7-9 and TRBJ1-6; D call uncertain. The CDR3 is 13 amino acids. Per the germline V gene, CDR1 is SEHNR and CDR2 is FQNEAQ (reference sequence). CDR3 protein: CASSLGRTTPGEF. DNA of the CDR3: TGTGCCAGCAGCTTAGGCAGGACTACGCCCGGGGAGTTT.

The chain links TRBV6-6 to TRBJ1-2; possibly TRBD1 for D (6 bases). The CDR3 length is 13 residues. Trimming left V 10 bases short and J 8 bases short, with 20 bases between. Per germline, CDR1 MNHNY and CDR2 SVGAGI (reference sequence). The CDR3 is CATTYTGARGYTF. CDR3 in DNA: TGTGCCACCACTTACACGGGGGCGAGGGGCTACACCTTC.

For this clonotype: Germline is not matched at one junction end, which may reflect a read error. This sequence joins TRBV15 and TRBJ2-2, with 10 positions matching TRBD2. The CDR3 has 13 amino acids. CDR1 and CDR2 from the germline V gene are LNHNV and YYDKDF (reference sequence). CDR3: CATSSSPSGGLFF. The CDR3 DNA reads as TGTGCCACCAGCAGCAGTCCTAGCGGGGGGCTGTTTTTT.

V gene TRBV9 combines with J gene TRBJ1-1; D not certain. Trimming stripped 8 bases from V and 7 bases from J, with 15 bases between. In germline, CDR1 is SGDLS, CDR2 YYNGEE. The CDR3 sequence is 12 residues long. DNA for the CDR3: TGTGCCAGTAGCTTCAGAGGCTGTGAAGCTTTCTTT. The encoded protein is CASSFRGCEAFF. The whole variable domain, remainder taken from reference TRBV9 and TRBJ1-1, is DSGVTQTPKHLITATGQRVTLRCSPRSGDLSVYWYQQSLDQGLQFLIQYYNGEERAKGNILERFSAQQFPDLHSELNLSSLELGDSALYFCASSFRGCEAFFGQGTRLTVV.

V usage is TRBV10-2 and J usage is TRBJ2-1; 8 bases map to TRBD2. Trimming removed 6 bases from V and 11 bases from J; junction bases left unmatched: 12. CDR1 and CDR2 from the germline V gene are WSHSY and SAAADI. The CDR3 length is 14 residues. The CDR3 loop reads CASRQAGADLQQFF. The CDR3 DNA reads as TGCGCCAGCAGACAAGCGGGGGCAGACCTGCAGCAGTTCTTC.

The genes are TRBV2 and TRBJ1-1; 12 bases map to TRBD1. The CDR3 has 15 amino acids. The V and J ends lost 5 bases and 6 bases, in that order; junction bases with no gene match: 7. Germline loops: CDR1 SNHLY, CDR2 FYNNEI. The CDR3 reads CASSLRGQGASEAFF. The CDR3 coding sequence is TGTGCCAGCAGTCTCCGGGGACAGGGGGCTTCTGAAGCTTTCTTT.

The chain recombines TRBV2 with TRBJ2-7; the D gene is possibly TRBD2 (5 bases). The CDR3 contains 15 residues. V dropped 8 bases and J dropped 8 bases, with 25 bases sitting between them. CDR1 and CDR2 (germline): SNHLY, FYNNEI. Here the CDR3 DNA reads TGTGCCAGCGGACCAGGTGGGGAGACCCGAGAGAAGCAGTACTTC. Protein: CASGPGGETREKQYF. Looking up the rest from reference TRBV2 and TRBJ2-7 gives the full variable domain: EPEVTQTPSHQVTQMGQEVILRCVPISNHLYFYWYRQILGQKVEFLVSFYNNEISEKSEIFDDQFSVERPDGSNFTLKIRSTKLEDSAMYFCASGPGGETREKQYFGPGTRLTVT.

This clonotype was detected many times. This chain links TRBV6-1 with TRBJ2-5, with TRBD1 as a possible D gene (6 bases). The CDR3 extends over 15 amino acids. V was cut by 3 bases and J by 5 bases, with 16 bases left in between. Germline CDR1 reads MNHNS; CDR2 reads SASEGT. Written as DNA, the CDR3 is TGTGCCAGCAGTGACCCTGTAGGGGGAGAGGAGACCCAGTACTTC. Protein sequence: CASSDPVGGEETQYF.

Comments on this clonotype: The missing conserved phenylalanine or tryptophan at the end of this CDR3 makes a read error likely. No DNA is shown, since the ends of the CDR3 on it are uncertain; the CDR3 is the one TCRdb lists. This sequence joins TRBV14 and TRBJ2-1; the table's D call, TRBD2, has no DNA check behind it. The CDR3 extends over 11 residues, inclusive of both ends. In germline, CDR1 is SGHDN, CDR2 FVKESK. CDR3: CASSQDRELNV.

The sample holds many counts of this clonotype. This chain uses TRBV19 with TRBJ1-6, with D perhaps TRBD1 (5 bases). The CDR3 spans 20 residues. The V and J ends lost 5 bases and 3 bases respectively, with 26 bases between them. Germline-derived CDR1 and CDR2 are LNHDA and SQIVND (reference sequence). The DNA for the CDR3 is TGTGCCAGTAGTCTCAGGGCCCCAGGGTTTCCACACCTCTATAATTCACCCCTCCACTTT. Encoded protein: CASSLRAPGFPHLYNSPLHF.

In this sample, this clonotype turned up a few times. The CDR3 is CSVVSAWGGETQYF. The CDR3 DNA reads as TGCAGCGTTGTATCGGCCTGGGGGGGGGAGACCCAGTACTTC. The gene calls are TRBV29-1 and TRBJ2-5, with 7 positions matching TRBD2. Germline V gives CDR1 SQVTM, CDR2 ANQGSEA. The CDR3 loop spans 14 amino acids. The V gene end was trimmed by 4 bases and the J gene end by 5 bases; junction bases not matched to a gene: 10.

The chain carries TRBV7-9 and TRBJ1-1; D remains unclear. Germline values: CDR1 SEHNR, CDR2 FQNEAQ (reference sequence). The CDR3 sequence is 13 residues long. Trimming shortened V by 1 base and J by 4 bases, and 7 bases separated the two germline ends. CDR3 sequence reads: CASSLDVGTEAFF. The CDR3 DNA reads as TGTGCCAGCAGCTTAGACGTGGGCACTGAAGCTTTCTTT.

The J gene is TRBJ2-2, the V gene TRBV6-6; no definite D call. Deletions cut 8 bases from V and 0 bases from J, with 10 bases between. This CDR3 is built from 14 residues. Germline V gene sequence: CDR1 MNHNY, CDR2 SVGAGI (reference sequence). CDR3 in DNA: TGTGCCAGCGGCGCCCAGTCGAACACCGGGGAGCTGTTTTTT. It codes for CASGAQSNTGELFF.

Only one count was recorded for this clonotype. A read error may produce the germline difference seen at one junction end. The chain's CDR3 is CASSSQGQDQPQHF. The CDR3 region has the DNA TGCGCCAGCAGCTCCCAGGGACAGGATCAGCCCCAGCATTTT. J is TRBJ1-5 and V is TRBV5-8, with 8 bases matching TRBD1. The CDR3 is 14 residues long. Looked up from germline, CDR1 is SGHTS and CDR2 is YDEGEE.

Details on this clonotype: The conserved closing phenylalanine or tryptophan is absent in this CDR3, likely reflecting a read error. It is unclear where the CDR3 begins or ends on the DNA, so no DNA is shown, and the CDR3 is as TCRdb lists it. The chain combines TRBV19 with TRBJ1-4. The CDR3 region is 15 residues in length, termini included. Looked up from germline, CDR1 is LNHDA and CDR2 is SQIVND (reference sequence). CDR3 sequence reads: CASPTAAAEHQKFFS.

The rearrangement joins TRBV2 to TRBJ1-6, with TRBD1 as a possible D gene (5 bases). Trimming shortened V by 6 bases and J by 11 bases, and 17 bases separated the two germline ends. Germline CDR1 SNHLY, CDR2 FYNNEI. This CDR3 is 14 amino acids long. CDR3 nucleotide sequence: TGTGCCAGCAGCCGGCAGGGTGGTATCACACCCCTCCACTTT. This codes for CASSRQGGITPLHF.

In this sample, this clonotype turned up once. Since the CDR3 does not end with the conserved phenylalanine or tryptophan, this likely comes from a read error. This rearrangement joins TRBV7-2 to TRBJ2-3; 8 bases are a match to TRBD1. This CDR3 is 15 amino acids long. CDR1 and CDR2 from the germline V gene are SGHTA and FQGNSA. V dropped 6 bases and J dropped 3; count of bases not matched to a gene: 8. CDR3 sequence (DNA): TGTGCCAGCAGTCCTCGGACAGGGAAAACAGATACGCAGTATTCT. Translated, it gives CASSPRTGKTDTQYS.

Ten or more counts support this clonotype. The chain carries TRBV3-1 and TRBJ1-4; D gene uncertain. The CDR3 totals 16 residues. CDR1 and CDR2 from the germline V gene are LGHDT and YNNKEL (reference sequence). V shed 3 bases and J shed 0 bases, with 11 bases lying between them. The CDR3 nucleotides read TGTGCCAGCAGCCAGGGCAGAACGGCAACTAATGAAAAACTGTTTTTT. It translates to CASSQGRTATNEKLFF.

This clonotype was seen many times. The chain recombines TRBV7-9 with TRBJ1-2, with TRBD1 matching 8 bases. Germline V gene lookup returns CDR1 SEHNR and CDR2 FQNEAQ (reference sequence). This CDR3 region has 15 residues. The V gene end was trimmed by 1 base and the J gene end by 2 bases; junction bases not matched to a gene: 3. The CDR3 DNA follows: TGTGCCAGCAGCTTAGAATACAGGGGGAACTATGGCTACACCTTC. This translates into CASSLEYRGNYGYTF.

CDR3 DNA sequence: TGTGCCAGCAGCGTGCGAATTAATGCAAAACAGTTTTTTTACTTC. Protein: CASSVRINAKQFFYF. V and J are TRBV7-8 and TRBJ2-5; D unresolved. Trimming took off 5 bases at V and 14 bases at J, with 27 bases between the two ends. CDR1 is SGHVS, CDR2 FQNEAQ, per germline. This CDR3 spans 15 amino acids.

This clonotype has a count of ten or more. CDR3 sequence (DNA): TGTGCCAGCAGTGAAGGGACAGGGTTCACAGATACGCAGTATTTT. Translating gives CASSEGTGFTDTQYF. J is TRBJ2-3 and V is TRBV2; 8 positions match TRBD1. The CDR3 totals 15 residues. Germline CDR1 is SNHLY and CDR2 is FYNNEI. J lost 2 bases, V lost 1 base, and 2 bases had no gene match.

This clonotype was picked up many times. This sequence joins TRBV6-2 or TRBV6-3 and TRBJ2-2; D call uncertain. Trimming removed 6 bases from V and 6 bases from J, with 11 bases in between. The CDR3 extends over 13 amino acids. CDR1 is MNHEY, CDR2 SVGEGT, per germline. CDR3 bases: TGTGCCAGCAGCGCAAGAACGGCCGGGGAGCTGTTTTTT. The encoded protein is CASSARTAGELFF.

Ten or more counts support this clonotype. The CDR3 protein is CASSLGQPPDEQYF. The DNA for the CDR3 is TGCGCCAGCAGCTTGGGACAGCCCCCTGACGAGCAGTACTTC. The chain recombines TRBV5-1 with TRBJ2-7; perhaps TRBD1 as D (5 bases). The CDR3 consists of 14 residues. The germline V and J ends were trimmed by 0 bases and 5 bases, with 12 bases remaining between them. In germline, CDR1 is SGHRS, CDR2 YFSETQ.

This chain uses TRBV6-5 with TRBJ2-7; tentatively, D is TRBD1 (5 bases). Trimming pared 7 bases from V and 0 bases from J, leaving 16 bases between. CDR3 length: 15 residues. Germline lookup yields CDR1 MNHEY and CDR2 SVGAGI. CDR3 nucleotide sequence: TGTGCCAGCATACAGGACGTGACGGACTCCTACGAGCAGTACTTC. It specifies CASIQDVTDSYEQYF.

A note on this clonotype: This CDR3 is missing its conserved last phenylalanine or tryptophan, likely due to a read error. The DNA is left out, because the CDR3 cannot be placed on it with certainty; the CDR3 is given as TCRdb lists it. The J gene is TRBJ2-6, the V gene TRBV10-3. Looked up from germline, CDR1 is ENHRY and CDR2 is SYGVKD. The CDR3 is made up of 17 amino acids, end residues included. CDR3: CAISESTPGPGANVLKI.

The chain has TRBV9 and TRBJ2-2, with D perhaps matching TRBD2 (8 bases). V lost 2 bases and J 7 bases, leaving 18 bases between the germline ends. This CDR3 has 16 amino acids. Germline loops: CDR1 SGDLS, CDR2 YYNGEE. CDR3 nucleotide sequence: TGTGCCAGCAGCGTGGTAGCGGGGACAGCCAGCGGGGAGCTGTTTTTT. It is translated as CASSVVAGTASGELFF.

This clonotype was recorded at least ten times. The genes are TRBV4-3 and TRBJ2-2; 7 bases are shared with TRBD2. The V segment lost 3 bases and the J segment 2 bases; nucleotides outside the gene matches: 6. The CDR3 sequence is 16 residues long. Germline V gene data show CDR1 as LGHNA and CDR2 as YSLEER. CDR3 loop: CASSQESGINTGELFF. As DNA, the CDR3 is TGCGCCAGCAGCCAGGAAAGCGGGATCAACACCGGGGAGCTGTTTTTT.

The V call is TRBV2, the J call TRBJ2-7; 7 bases fit TRBD1. V trimming: 4 bases; J trimming: 9 bases; junction bases outside the gene matches: 15. Germline V gene data show CDR1 as SNHLY and CDR2 as FYNNEI. The CDR3 is 15 residues long. The CDR3 region has the DNA TGTGCCAGCAGTGTAGAAGCAGGACAGGCCTATCGGCAGTACTTC. Its translation: CASSVEAGQAYRQYF.

The rearrangement joins TRBV10-3 to TRBJ2-3; D uncertain. The J call may be wrong; the DNA end is better matched by TRBJ2-7. Germline-derived CDR1 and CDR2 are ENHRY and SYGVKD. CDR3 size: 15 residues. In DNA form, the CDR3 reads TGTGCCATCAGTAGTGGGGATCTGGCGTCAGACGCGCAGTACTTC. This gives the protein CAISSGDLASDAQYF.

This clonotype was picked up one time. The CDR3 DNA reads as TGTGCCAGCAGCGTAGGAGCAGGGGATTTCTGCGAGACCTTC. Protein sequence: CASSVGAGDFCETF. This rearrangement joins TRBV9 to TRBJ1-2, with D possibly matching TRBD1 (6 bases). Deletions cut 0 bases from V and 14 bases from J, with 20 bases between. There are 14 residues in the CDR3. The germline V gene encodes CDR1 SGDLS and CDR2 YYNGEE.

Details on this clonotype: This CDR3 fails to terminate in the conserved phenylalanine or tryptophan, so it likely reflects a read error. Because the CDR3's place on the DNA is in doubt, the DNA is left out and the CDR3 is given as listed by TCRdb. V is TRBV7-3 and J is TRBJ1-1. The CDR3 has 13 residues if both end residues are counted. Germline values: CDR1 SGHTA, CDR2 FQGTGA. The CDR3: CASSHGLAGGAGT.